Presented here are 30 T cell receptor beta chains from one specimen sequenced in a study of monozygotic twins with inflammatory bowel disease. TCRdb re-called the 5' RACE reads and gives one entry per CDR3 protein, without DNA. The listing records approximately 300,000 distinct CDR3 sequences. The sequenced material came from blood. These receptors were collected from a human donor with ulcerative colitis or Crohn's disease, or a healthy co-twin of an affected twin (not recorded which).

CDR3: CASRSRGDSTTDTQYF. The rearrangement uses TRBV12-3 or TRBV12-4 and TRBJ2-3; TCRdb calls TRBD1, which cannot be checked without DNA. The CDR3 contains 16 residues.

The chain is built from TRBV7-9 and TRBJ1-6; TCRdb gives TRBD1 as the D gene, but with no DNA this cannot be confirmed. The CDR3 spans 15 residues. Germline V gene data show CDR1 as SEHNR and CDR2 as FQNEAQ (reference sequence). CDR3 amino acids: CASSLRTDPGSPLHF. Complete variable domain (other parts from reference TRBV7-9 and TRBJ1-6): DTGVSQNPRHKITKRGQNVTFRCDPISEHNRLYWYRQTLGQGPEFLTYFQNEAQLEKSRLLSDRFSAERPKGSFSTLEIQRTEQGDSAMYLCASSLRTDPGSPLHFGNGTRLTVT.

The chain's CDR3 is CASSLWGSPEETQYF. V gene TRBV11-2 combines with J gene TRBJ2-5; TCRdb calls TRBD1, which cannot be checked without DNA. Germline V lookup: CDR1 SGHAT, CDR2 FQNNGV. The CDR3 is 15 residues long. The whole variable domain, remainder taken from reference TRBV11-2 and TRBJ2-5, is EAGVAQSPRYKIIEKRQSVAFWCNPISGHATLYWYQQILGQGPKLLIQFQNNGVVDDSQLPKDRFSAERLKGVDSTLKIQPAKLEDSAVYLCASSLWGSPEETQYFGPGTRLLVL.

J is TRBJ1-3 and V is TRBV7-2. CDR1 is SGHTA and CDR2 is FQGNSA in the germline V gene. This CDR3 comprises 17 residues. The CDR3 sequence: CASSLARQGRFGNTIYF.

CDR3 amino acids: CASSSPPLSYEQYF. The V call is TRBV28, the J call TRBJ2-7; with no DNA, the TCRdb D assignment of TRBD2 cannot be verified. The CDR3 length is 14 residues. Germline-derived CDR1 and CDR2 are MDHEN and SYDVKM.

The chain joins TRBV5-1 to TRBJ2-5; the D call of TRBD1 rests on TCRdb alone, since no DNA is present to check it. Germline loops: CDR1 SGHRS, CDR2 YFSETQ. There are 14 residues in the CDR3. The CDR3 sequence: CASSLGGGGETQYF.

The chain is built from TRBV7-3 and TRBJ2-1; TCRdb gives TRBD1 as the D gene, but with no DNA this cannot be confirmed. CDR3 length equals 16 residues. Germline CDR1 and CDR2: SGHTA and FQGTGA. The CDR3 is CASSLVRGGGDNEQFF.

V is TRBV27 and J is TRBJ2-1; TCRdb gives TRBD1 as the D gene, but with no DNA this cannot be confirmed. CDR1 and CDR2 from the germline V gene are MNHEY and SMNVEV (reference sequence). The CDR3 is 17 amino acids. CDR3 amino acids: CASSSQNDRGFYNEQFF.

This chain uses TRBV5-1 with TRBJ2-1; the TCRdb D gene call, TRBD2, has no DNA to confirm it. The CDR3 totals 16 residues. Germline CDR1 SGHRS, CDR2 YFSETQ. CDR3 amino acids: CASSTRTGLARGDQFF.

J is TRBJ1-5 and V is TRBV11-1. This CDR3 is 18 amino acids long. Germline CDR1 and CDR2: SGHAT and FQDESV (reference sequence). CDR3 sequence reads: CASSFSAIEQARGQPQHF.

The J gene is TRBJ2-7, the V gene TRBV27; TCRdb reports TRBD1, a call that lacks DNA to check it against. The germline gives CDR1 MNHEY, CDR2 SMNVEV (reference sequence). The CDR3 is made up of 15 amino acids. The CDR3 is CASSLRQGVLYEQYF.

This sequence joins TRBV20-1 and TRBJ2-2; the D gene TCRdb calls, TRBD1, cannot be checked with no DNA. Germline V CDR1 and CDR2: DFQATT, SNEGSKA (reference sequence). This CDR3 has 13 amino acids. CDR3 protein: CSDREKNTGELFF.

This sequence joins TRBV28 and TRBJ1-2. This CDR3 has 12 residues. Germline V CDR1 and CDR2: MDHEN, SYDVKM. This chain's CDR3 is CASSFRGTAGTF.

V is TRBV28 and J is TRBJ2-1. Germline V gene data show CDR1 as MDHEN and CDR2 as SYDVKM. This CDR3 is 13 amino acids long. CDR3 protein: CASSVYTTDEQFF.

CDR3: CAISGTGTSGRAVAGELFF. V gene TRBV10-3 combines with J gene TRBJ2-2; TCRdb gives TRBD2 as the D gene, but with no DNA this cannot be confirmed. Germline loops: CDR1 ENHRY, CDR2 SYGVKD. This CDR3 is 19 amino acids long.

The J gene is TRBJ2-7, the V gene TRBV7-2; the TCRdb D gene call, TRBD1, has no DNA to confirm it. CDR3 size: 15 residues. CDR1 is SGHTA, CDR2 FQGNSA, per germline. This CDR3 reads CASSRVGGRTYEQYF.

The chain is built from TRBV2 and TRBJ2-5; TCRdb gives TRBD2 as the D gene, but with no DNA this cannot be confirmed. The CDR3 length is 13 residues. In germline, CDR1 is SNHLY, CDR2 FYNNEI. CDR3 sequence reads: CASRGTSGSTQYF.

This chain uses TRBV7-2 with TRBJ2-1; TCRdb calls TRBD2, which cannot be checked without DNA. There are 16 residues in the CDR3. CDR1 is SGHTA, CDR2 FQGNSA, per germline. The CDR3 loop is CASSLVLRSGRNFPFF.

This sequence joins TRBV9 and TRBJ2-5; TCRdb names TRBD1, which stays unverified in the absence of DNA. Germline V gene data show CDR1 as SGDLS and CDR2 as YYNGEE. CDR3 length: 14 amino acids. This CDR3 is CASSVGQGEETQYF.

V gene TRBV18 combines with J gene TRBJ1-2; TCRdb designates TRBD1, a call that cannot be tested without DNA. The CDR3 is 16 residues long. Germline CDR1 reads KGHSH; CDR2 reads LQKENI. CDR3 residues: CASSPRQLKTNYGYTF.

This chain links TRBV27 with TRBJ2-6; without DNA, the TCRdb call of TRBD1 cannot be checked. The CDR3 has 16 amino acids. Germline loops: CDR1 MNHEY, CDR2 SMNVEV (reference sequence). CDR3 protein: CASSFSMGGRANVLTF.

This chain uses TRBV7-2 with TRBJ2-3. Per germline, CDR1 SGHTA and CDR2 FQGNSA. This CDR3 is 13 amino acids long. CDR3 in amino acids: CASSLARRDTQYF.

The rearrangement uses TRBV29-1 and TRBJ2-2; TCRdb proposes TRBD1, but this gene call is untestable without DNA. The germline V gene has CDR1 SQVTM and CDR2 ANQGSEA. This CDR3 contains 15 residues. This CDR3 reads CSVLPQGRHAGELFF.

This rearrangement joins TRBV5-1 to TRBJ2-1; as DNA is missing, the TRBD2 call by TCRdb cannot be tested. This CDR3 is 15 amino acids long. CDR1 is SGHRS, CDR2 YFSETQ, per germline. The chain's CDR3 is CASSGGQGPYNEQFF.

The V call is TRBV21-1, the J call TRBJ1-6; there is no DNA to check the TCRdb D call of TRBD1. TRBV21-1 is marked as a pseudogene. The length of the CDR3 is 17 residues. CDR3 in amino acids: CASSKVGTGEEGSPLHF.

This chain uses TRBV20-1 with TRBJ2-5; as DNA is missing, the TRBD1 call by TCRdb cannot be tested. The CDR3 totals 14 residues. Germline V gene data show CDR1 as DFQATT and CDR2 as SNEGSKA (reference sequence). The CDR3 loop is CSAPTGRVWETQYF.

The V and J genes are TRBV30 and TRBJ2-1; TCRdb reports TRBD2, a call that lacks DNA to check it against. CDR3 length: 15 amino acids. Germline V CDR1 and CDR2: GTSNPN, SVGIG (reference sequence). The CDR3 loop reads CAWMSTSGGAYEQFF.

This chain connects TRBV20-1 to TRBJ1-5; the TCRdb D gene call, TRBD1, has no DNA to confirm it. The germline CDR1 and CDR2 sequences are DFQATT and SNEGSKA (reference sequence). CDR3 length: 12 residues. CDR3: CSASRGNQPQHF.

Here the CDR3 reads CSTQHPLTDTQYF. The rearrangement joins TRBV20-1 to TRBJ2-3; the TCRdb D gene call, TRBD1, has no DNA to confirm it. Germline V gene sequence: CDR1 DFQATT, CDR2 SNEGSKA (reference sequence). CDR3 size: 13 residues.

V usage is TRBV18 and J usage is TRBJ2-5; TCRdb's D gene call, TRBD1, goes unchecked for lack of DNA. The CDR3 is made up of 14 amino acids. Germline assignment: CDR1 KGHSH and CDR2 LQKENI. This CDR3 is CASSPVPGRETQYF.